These 9 T cell receptor beta chains originate from one sample sequenced in a study of vaccination and CD4 T cells after COVID-19. Treatment of the sample: roughly ten-day PBMC culture with coronavirus spike peptide pools or control peptides (ViraFEST assay). Sequencing of the DNA from cultured CD4+ T cells was carried out with the Oncomine TCR Beta short-read assay. TCRdb called the PCR reads again in MiXCR, with one record for every CDR3 protein. This table holds some 14,000 distinct CDR3 sequences, 41% found once. The antigens of these receptors remain unknown. This specimen consisted of CD4+ T cells from blood, cultured in vitro, obtained after SARS-CoV-2 vaccination. These receptor sequences come from a human donor who had recovered from COVID-19.

The V and J genes are TRBV20-1 and TRBJ1-1; D gene uncertain. Germline V gene lookup returns CDR1 DFQATT and CDR2 SNEGSKA (reference sequence). V lost 6 bases and J 1 base, leaving 12 bases between the germline ends. The CDR3 spans 13 residues. The CDR3 spells CSARMSPNTEAFF. The CDR3 DNA reads TGCAGTGCCAGGATGTCTCCGAACACTGAAGCTTTCTTT.

This sequence joins TRBV11-3 and TRBJ1-1; D is undetermined. This CDR3 region has 12 residues. Germline V CDR1 and CDR2: SGHNT, YENEEA. V lost 2 bases, J lost 12 bases, and 13 bases lay in between. CDR3 sequence (DNA): TGTGCCAGCAGCTTAATTACGGCTATACCTTTCTTT. Amino acid sequence: CASSLITAIPFF.

This clonotype was seen more than once but under ten times. V gene TRBV6-2 or TRBV6-3 combines with J gene TRBJ2-7; 7 nucleotides line up with TRBD2. V lost 5 bases and J lost 2; bases outside the gene matches: 12. CDR1 and CDR2 from the germline V gene are MNHEY and SVGEGT. This CDR3 has 16 amino acids. The CDR3 bases are TGTGCCAGCAGTCCCCGGCTGGCGGGGGTTACCTACGAGCAGTACTTC. Translating it yields CASSPRLAGVTYEQYF.

Within the sample, this clonotype is medium-sized. The chain uses TRBV7-9 and TRBJ2-7, with TRBD1 matching 9 bases. Germline CDR1 is SEHNR and CDR2 is FQNEAQ (reference sequence). The length of the CDR3 is 13 residues. J lost 3 bases, V lost 8 bases, and 5 bases had no gene match. CDR3 bases: TGTGCCAGCGGGGGACAGGGACACTACGAGCAGTACTTC. It yields the protein CASGGQGHYEQYF.

This clonotype has a handful of counts. The chain couples TRBV6-5 to TRBJ2-7, with 9 positions matching TRBD1. This CDR3 spans 14 amino acids. Germline lookup yields CDR1 MNHEY and CDR2 SVGAGI. V trimming: 2 bases; J trimming: 7 bases; junction bases outside the gene matches: 6. CDR3 residues: CASSYRDRVEEQYF. The DNA for the CDR3 is TGTGCCAGCAGTTACCGGGACAGGGTAGAGGAGCAGTACTTC.

The chain recombines TRBV6-5 with TRBJ2-5; tentative D call: TRBD2 (5 bases). V was trimmed by 0 bases and J by 1 base, leaving 9 bases between them. The CDR3 is 15 residues long. Germline CDR1 and CDR2: MNHEY and SVGAGI. The CDR3: CASSYSFGVQETQYF. The CDR3 DNA reads TGTGCCAGCAGTTACTCGTTCGGGGTCCAAGAGACCCAGTACTTC.

The V call is TRBV7-7, the J call TRBJ2-5; 7 bases agree with TRBD2. V lost 5 bases, J lost 5 bases, and 14 bases stayed unmatched. Germline V lookup: CDR1 SSHAT, CDR2 FNYEAQ (reference sequence). The CDR3 is made up of 16 amino acids. This chain's CDR3 is CASSPLGGRESETQYF. The CDR3 DNA sequence: TGTGCCAGCAGCCCCTTGGGCGGGAGAGAGAGTGAGACCCAGTACTTC.

The chain links TRBV5-1 to TRBJ2-7; the match to TRBD1 covers 8 bases. Germline CDR1 reads SGHRS; CDR2 reads YFSETQ. J gave up 3 bases and V 0 bases, and 5 bases lay outside the gene matches. The CDR3 spans 15 residues. Here the CDR3 reads CASSLGTGRHYEQYF. The CDR3, as DNA: TGCGCCAGCAGCTTGGGGACAGGGAGGCACTACGAGCAGTACTTC.

This chain joins TRBV6-5 and TRBJ2-1; D may be TRBD2 (5 bases). Trimming took off 4 bases at V and 4 bases at J, with 11 bases between the two ends. The CDR3 is made up of 14 amino acids. The germline V gene has CDR1 MNHEY and CDR2 SVGAGI. The CDR3 here is CASSLEESYNEQFF. In DNA form, the CDR3 reads TGTGCCAGCAGTTTGGAGGAGTCATACAATGAGCAGTTCTTC.